This entry describes one T cell receptor (beta chain). Its antigen is undetermined. Profiled with immunoSEQ multiplex PCR; TCRdb holds only in-frame clones, not every one. Among 150,000 to 200,000 clones listed, 85% to 95% were seen once. The sample comes from a study of T cell responses to AZD1222 COVID-19 vaccine. Study-level results: The study sampled repertoires only after the peak T cell response. Increases in Spike-specific TCR breadth and depth were seen after two AZD1222 doses. Across spike, vaccine-associated CD4 TCRs were found, dominant at 160-218 and 743-854. Baseline serostatus was positive in only a handful of AZD1222 recipients.

The V end was cut by 2 bases, the J end by 2 bases, with 8 bases between. The CDR3 runs to 14 residues. CDR1 KGHSH and CDR2 LQKENI come from the germline V gene. The TCR was taken from an adult who received the MenACWY meningococcal vaccine as a control. The rearrangement links TRBV18 to TRBJ2-3; possibly TRBD1 for D (6 bases). The input for sequencing was peripheral blood, taken 28 days after the second dose of the MenACWY control vaccine. The CDR3 DNA sequence: TGTGCCAGCTCACCAGTGGGGGCCACAGATACGCAGTATTTT. Translating it yields CASSPVGATDTQYF.